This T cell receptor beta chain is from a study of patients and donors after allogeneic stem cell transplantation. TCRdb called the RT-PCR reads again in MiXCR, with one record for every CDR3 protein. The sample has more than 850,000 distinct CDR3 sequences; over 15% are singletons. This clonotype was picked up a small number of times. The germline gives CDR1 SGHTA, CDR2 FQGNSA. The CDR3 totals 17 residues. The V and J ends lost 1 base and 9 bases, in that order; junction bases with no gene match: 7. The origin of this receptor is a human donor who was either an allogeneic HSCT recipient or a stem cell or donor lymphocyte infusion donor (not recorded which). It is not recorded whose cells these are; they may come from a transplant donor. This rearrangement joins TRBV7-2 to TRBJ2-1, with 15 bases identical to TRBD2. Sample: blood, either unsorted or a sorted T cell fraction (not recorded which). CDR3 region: CASSLEGTSGRWGEQFF. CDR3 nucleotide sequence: TGTGCCAGCAGCTTAGAAGGGACTAGCGGGAGGTGGGGTGAGCAGTTCTTC.